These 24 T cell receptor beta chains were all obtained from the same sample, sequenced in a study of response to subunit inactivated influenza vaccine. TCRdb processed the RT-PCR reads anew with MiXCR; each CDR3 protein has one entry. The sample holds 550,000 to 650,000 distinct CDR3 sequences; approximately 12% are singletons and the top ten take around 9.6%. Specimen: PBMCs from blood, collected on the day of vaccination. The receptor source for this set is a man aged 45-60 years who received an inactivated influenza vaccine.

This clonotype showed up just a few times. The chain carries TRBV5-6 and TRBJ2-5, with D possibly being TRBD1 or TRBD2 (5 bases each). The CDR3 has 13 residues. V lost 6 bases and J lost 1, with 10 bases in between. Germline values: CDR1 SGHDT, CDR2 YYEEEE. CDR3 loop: CASTDGTQETQYF. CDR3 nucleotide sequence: TGTGCCAGCACCGACGGGACCCAAGAGACCCAGTACTTC.

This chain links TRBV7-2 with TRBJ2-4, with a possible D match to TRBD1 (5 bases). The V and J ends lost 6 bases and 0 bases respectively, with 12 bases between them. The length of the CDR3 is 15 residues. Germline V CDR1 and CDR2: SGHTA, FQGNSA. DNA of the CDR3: TGTGCCAGCAGTACTGACAGTCTAGCCAAAAACATTCAGTACTTC. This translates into CASSTDSLAKNIQYF.

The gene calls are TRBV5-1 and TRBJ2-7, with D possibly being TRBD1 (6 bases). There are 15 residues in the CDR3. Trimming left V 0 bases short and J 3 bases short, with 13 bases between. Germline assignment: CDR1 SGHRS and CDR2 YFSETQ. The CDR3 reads CASSLASQGLYEQYF. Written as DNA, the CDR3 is TGCGCCAGCAGCTTGGCTTCACAGGGCCTCTACGAGCAGTACTTC.

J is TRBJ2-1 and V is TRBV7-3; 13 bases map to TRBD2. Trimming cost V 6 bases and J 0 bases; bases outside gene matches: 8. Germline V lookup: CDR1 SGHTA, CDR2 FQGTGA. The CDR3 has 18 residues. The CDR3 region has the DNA TGTGCCAGCAGGGGAGGACTAGCGGGAGCGAGCTCCTACAATGAGCAGTTCTTC. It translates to CASRGGLAGASSYNEQFF.

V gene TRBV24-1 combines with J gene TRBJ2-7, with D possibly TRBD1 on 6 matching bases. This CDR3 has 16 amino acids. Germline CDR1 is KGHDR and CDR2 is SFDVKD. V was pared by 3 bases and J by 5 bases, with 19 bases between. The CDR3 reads CATSDPGRAGAHEQYF. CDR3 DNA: TGTGCCACCAGTGATCCTGGTCGGGCAGGGGCCCACGAGCAGTACTTC.

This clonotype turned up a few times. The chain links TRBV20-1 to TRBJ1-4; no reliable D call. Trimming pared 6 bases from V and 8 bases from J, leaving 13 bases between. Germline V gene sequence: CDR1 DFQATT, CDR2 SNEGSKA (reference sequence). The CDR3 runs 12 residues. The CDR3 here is CSAEEVREKLFF. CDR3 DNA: TGCAGTGCCGAGGAGGTGAGGGAAAAACTGTTTTTT.

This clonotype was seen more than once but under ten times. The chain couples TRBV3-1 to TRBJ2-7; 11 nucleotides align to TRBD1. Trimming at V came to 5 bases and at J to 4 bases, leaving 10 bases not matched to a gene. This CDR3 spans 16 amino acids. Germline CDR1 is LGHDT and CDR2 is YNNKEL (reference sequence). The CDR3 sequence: CASSKIRRDRGYEQYF. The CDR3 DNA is TGTGCCAGCAGCAAAATCCGACGGGACAGGGGGTACGAGCAGTACTTC.

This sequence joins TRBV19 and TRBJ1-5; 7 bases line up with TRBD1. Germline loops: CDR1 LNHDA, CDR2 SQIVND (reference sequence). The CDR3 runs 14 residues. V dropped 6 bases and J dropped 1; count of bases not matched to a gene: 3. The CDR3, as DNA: TGTGCCAGTAGGGTGACAGGGAGCAATCAGCCCCAGCATTTT. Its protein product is CASRVTGSNQPQHF. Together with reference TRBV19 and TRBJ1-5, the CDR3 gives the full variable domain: DGGITQSPKYLFRKEGQNVTLSCEQNLNHDAMYWYRQDPGQGLRLIYYSQIVNDFQKGDIAEGYSVSREKKESFPLTVTSAQKNPTAFYLCASRVTGSNQPQHFGDGTRLSIL.

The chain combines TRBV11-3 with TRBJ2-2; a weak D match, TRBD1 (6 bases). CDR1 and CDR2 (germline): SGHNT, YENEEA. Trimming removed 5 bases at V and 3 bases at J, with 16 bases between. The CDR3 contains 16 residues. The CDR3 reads CASSASMGQHTGELFF. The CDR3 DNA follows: TGTGCCAGCAGCGCTAGTATGGGACAACACACCGGGGAGCTGTTTTTT.

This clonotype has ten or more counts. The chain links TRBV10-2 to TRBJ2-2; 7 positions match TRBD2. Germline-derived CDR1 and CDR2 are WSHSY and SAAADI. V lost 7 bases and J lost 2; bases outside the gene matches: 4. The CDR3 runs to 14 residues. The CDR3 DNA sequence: TGCGCCAGCAACCAGCGGGATAACACCGGGGAGCTGTTTTTT. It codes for CASNQRDNTGELFF.

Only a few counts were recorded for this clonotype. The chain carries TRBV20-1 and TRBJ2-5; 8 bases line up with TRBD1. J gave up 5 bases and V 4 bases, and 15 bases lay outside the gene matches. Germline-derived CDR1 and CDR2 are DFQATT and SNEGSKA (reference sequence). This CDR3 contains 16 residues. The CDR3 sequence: CSATDSGQASGETQYF. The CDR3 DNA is TGCAGTGCTACTGATTCGGGACAGGCCTCCGGGGAGACCCAGTACTTC.

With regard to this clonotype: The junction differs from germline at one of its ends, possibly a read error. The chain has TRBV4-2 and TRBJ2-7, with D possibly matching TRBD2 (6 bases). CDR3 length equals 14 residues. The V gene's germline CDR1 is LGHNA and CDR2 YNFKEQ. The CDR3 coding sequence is TGTGCCAGCAGCCAACTAGGAGGGAACTACGAGCAGGACTTC. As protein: CASSQLGGNYEQDF.

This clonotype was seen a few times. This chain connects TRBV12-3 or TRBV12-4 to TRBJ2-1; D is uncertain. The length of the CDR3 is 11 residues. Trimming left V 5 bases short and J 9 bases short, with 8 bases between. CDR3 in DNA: TGTGCCAGCAGTCCAATTGGTGAGCAGTTCTTC. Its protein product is CASSPIGEQFF.

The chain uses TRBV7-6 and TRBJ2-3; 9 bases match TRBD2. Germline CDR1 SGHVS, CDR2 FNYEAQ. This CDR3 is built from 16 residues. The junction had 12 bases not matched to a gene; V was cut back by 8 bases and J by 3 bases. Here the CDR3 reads CASLGGLAGTTDTQYF. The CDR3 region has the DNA TGTGCCAGCCTGGGCGGGCTAGCGGGAACTACAGATACGCAGTATTTT.

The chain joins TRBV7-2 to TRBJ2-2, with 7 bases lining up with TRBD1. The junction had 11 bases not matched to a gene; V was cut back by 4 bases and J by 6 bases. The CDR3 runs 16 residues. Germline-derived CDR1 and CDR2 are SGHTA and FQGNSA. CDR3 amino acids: CASSSKGQVLAGELFF. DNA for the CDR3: TGTGCCAGCAGCTCAAAAGGACAGGTCTTGGCCGGGGAGCTGTTTTTT. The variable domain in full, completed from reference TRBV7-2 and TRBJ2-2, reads GAGVSQSPSNKVTEKGKDVELRCDPISGHTALYWYRQSLGQGLEFLIYFQGNSAPDKSGLPSDRFSAERTGGSVSTLTIQRTQQEDSAVYLCASSSKGQVLAGELFFGEGSRLTVL.

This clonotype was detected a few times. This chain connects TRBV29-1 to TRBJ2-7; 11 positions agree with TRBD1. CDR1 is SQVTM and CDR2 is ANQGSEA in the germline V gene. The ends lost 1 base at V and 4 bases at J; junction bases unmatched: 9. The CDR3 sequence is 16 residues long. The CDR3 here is CSVEGPGTGGRYEQYF. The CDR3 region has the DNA TGCAGCGTTGAAGGACCCGGGACAGGGGGGAGGTACGAGCAGTACTTC.

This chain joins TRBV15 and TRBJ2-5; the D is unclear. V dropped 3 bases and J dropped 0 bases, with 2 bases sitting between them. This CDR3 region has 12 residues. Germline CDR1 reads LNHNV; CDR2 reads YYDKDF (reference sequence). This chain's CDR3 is CATSRYQETQYF. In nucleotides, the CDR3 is TGTGCCACCAGCAGGTACCAAGAGACCCAGTACTTC.

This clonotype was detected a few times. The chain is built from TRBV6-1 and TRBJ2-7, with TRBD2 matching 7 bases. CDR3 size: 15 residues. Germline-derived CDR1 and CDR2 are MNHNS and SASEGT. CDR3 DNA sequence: TGTGCACCCCCGGGGGGAGCAAGTCGTTCCTACGAGCAGTACTTC. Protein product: CAPPGGASRSYEQYF.

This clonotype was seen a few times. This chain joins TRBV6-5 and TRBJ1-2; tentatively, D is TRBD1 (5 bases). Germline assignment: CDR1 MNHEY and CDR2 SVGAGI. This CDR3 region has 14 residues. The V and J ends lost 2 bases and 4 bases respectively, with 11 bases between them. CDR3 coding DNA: TGTGCCAGCAGTTACCGGACAAGCCTCTATGGCTACACCTTC. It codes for CASSYRTSLYGYTF.

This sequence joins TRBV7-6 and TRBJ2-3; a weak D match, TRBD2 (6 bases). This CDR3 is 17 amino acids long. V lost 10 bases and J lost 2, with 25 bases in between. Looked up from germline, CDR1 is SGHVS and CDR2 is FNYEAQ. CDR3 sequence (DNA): TGTGCCATGAGCTTGGAAGGAGCGGGCGGTAACACAGATACGCAGTATTTT. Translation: CAMSLEGAGGNTDTQYF. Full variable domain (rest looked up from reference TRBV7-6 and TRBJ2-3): GAGVSQSPRYKVTKRGQDVALRCDPISGHVSLYWYRQALGQGPEFLTYFNYEAQQDKSGLPNDRFSAERPEGSISTLTIQRTEQRDSAMYRCAMSLEGAGGNTDTQYFGPGTRLTVL.

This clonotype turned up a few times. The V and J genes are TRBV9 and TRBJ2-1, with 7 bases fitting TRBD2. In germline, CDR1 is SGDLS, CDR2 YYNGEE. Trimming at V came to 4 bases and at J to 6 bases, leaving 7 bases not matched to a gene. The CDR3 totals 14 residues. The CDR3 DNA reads TGTGCCAGCAGCACATGGGGCGGGAGCAATGAGCAGTTCTTC. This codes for CASSTWGGSNEQFF.

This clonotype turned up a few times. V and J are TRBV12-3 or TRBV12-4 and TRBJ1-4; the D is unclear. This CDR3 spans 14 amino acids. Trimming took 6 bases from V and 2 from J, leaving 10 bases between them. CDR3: CASRKGVTNEKLFF. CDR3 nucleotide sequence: TGTGCCAGCAGAAAAGGTGTGACTAATGAAAAACTGTTTTTT.

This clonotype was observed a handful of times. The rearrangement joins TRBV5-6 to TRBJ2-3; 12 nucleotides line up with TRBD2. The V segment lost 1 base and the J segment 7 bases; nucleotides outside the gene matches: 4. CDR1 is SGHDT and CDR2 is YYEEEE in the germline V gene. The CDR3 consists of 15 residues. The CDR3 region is CASSLTSGRPNTQYF. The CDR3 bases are TGTGCCAGCAGCTTGACTAGCGGGAGGCCTAATACGCAGTATTTT.

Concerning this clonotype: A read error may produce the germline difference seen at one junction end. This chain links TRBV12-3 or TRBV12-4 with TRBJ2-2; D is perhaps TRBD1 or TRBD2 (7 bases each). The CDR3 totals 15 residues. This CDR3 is CASFQGGLNTGELFF. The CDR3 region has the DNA TGTGCCAGCTTTCAGGGGGGGCTGAACACCGGGGAGTTGTTTTTT.